This note documents a single T cell receptor beta chain sequence. There is no known antigen for this receptor. There are no base qualities to consult, and no much larger clone falls within one base. The sample is drawn from a study of T cell changes during pregnancy in multiple sclerosis (dated by TCRdb to the late 2010s). Regarding the research as a whole: In women with multiple sclerosis, the researchers looked at how the T cell repertoire shifted as pregnancy progressed.

The CDR3 covers 12 residues, taking in both the cysteine and the phenylalanine. Just CDR3 DNA is preserved here, 36 bases in frame from base 1. CDR1 and CDR2 are read off the germline V gene as SGDLS and YYNGEE. The junction shows trimming of 0 bases on V and 7 bases on J, plus 5 bases between the germline ends. Library creation used the immunoSEQ multiplex PCR assay. TCRdb re-hosts the immuneACCESS table, in-frame sequences only. Its copies lack some clones; in the studies checked, an unresolved V gene accounts for under half of them, and the cause for the rest is not known. The sample yields more than 45,000 clones; 93% were counted once. The ten largest clones take up approximately 3.5% of the sample.

The sequencing used CD8+ T cells from peripheral blood mononuclear cells, collected in the second trimester of pregnancy. This sequence was found in a female donor with multiple sclerosis, enrolled in a pregnancy study. Here the chain combines TRBV9 and TRBJ2-1, and the D gene may be TRBD1, 5 bases matching. This receptor carries the CDR3 CASSVEGNEQFF. The DNA reads as follows: TGTGCCAGCAGCGTAGAGGGGAATGAGCAGTTCTTC.